This record concerns one T cell receptor (beta chain) sequence. Authors' data handling: Reference gene primer amplification gave nucleated cell count estimates. TCRdb's table, derived via immunoSEQ multiplex PCR, lists solely in-frame clones and lacks some. The DNA gave D and trimming, while V, J and clone size come from that table. The table has roughly 68,000 clones, 88% seen once. The CDR3 covers 16 residues. Germline V gene lookup returns CDR1 MGHDK and CDR2 SYGVNS. V dropped 5 bases and J dropped 2; count of bases not matched to a gene: 5. It was during active infection that Seattle patients were enrolled and then longitudinally followed. This sample stems from a study of blood T cell repertoires in COVID-19. For the study at large: The study drew acute and convalescent COVID-19 samples from the United States, Italy and Spain. T cells, B-cell-depleted T cells, or PBMCs provided the cDNA or gDNA that served as material.

Sequencing was carried out using peripheral blood. The TCR comes from a woman aged 60-75 years with COVID-19, enrolled during active disease. The rearrangement links TRBV25-1 to TRBJ2-3, with TRBD2 identical over 12 bases. CDR3 bases: TGTGCCAGCAGTCCGGGACTAGCGGGCCTCACAGATACGCAGTATTTT. Amino acid sequence: CASSPGLAGLTDTQYF. Variable domain in full (rest from reference TRBV25-1 and TRBJ2-3): EADIYQTPRYLVIGTGKKITLECSQTMGHDKMYWYQQDPGMELHLIHYSYGVNSTEKGDLSSESTVSRIRTEHFPLTLESARPSHTSQYLCASSPGLAGLTDTQYFGPGTRLTVL.